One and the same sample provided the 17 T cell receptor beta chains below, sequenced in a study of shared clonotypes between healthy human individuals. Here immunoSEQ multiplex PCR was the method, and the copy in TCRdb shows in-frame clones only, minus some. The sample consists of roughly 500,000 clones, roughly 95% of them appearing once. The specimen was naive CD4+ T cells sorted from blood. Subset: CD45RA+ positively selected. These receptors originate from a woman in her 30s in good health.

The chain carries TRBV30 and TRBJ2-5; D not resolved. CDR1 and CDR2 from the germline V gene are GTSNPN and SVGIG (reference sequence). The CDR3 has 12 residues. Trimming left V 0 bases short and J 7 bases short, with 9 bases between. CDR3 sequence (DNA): TGTGCCTGGAGTGTCGGGTATGGGACCCAGTACTTC. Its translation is CAWSVGYGTQYF.

The CDR3 region is CASLLTPGPQGGGYTF. Here the CDR3 DNA reads TGCGCCAGCCTTTTAACCCCGGGACCCCAAGGAGGTGGCTACACCTTC. V usage is TRBV5-1 and J usage is TRBJ1-2, with a possible D match to TRBD1 (5 bases). This CDR3 spans 16 amino acids. Trimming removed 7 bases at V and 7 bases at J, with 26 bases between. Germline values: CDR1 SGHRS, CDR2 YFSETQ. Supplemented by reference TRBV5-1 and TRBJ1-2, the full variable domain reads KAGVTQTPRYLIKTRGQQVTLSCSPISGHRSVSWYQQTPGQGLQFLFEYFSETQRNKGNFPGRFSGRQFSNSRSEMNVSTLELGDSALYLCASLLTPGPQGGGYTFGSGTRLTVV.

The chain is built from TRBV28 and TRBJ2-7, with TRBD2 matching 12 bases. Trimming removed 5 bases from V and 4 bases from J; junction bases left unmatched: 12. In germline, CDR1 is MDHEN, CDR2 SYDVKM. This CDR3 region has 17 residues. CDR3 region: CASSSGTSGSGLYEQYF. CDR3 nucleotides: TGTGCCAGCAGTAGCGGGACTAGCGGGTCGGGGCTTTACGAGCAGTACTTC.

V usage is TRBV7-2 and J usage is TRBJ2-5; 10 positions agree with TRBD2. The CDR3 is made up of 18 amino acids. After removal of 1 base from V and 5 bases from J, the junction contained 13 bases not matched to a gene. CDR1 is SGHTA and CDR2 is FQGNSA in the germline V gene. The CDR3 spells CASSLGGSSGSARETQYF. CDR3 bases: TGTGCCAGCAGCTTAGGAGGGTCTAGCGGGAGTGCTAGGGAGACCCAGTACTTC.

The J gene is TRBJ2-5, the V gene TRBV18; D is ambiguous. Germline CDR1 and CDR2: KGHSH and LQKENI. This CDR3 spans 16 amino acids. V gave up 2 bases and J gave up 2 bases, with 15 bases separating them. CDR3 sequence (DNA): TGTGCCAGCTCACCATTGGGTTCCGTCGGACAAGAGACCCAGTACTTC. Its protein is CASSPLGSVGQETQYF.

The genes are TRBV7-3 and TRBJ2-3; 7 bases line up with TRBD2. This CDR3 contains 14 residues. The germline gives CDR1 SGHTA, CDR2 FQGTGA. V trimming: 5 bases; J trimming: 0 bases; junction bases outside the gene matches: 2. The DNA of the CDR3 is TGTGCCAGCAGCCGGGACTACAGCACAGATACGCAGTATTTT. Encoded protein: CASSRDYSTDTQYF.

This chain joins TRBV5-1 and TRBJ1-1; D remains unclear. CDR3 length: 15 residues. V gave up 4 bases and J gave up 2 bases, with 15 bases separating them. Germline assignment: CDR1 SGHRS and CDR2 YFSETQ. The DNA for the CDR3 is TGCGCCAGCAGCAAGTTGACTACCGGTAACACTGAAGCTTTCTTT. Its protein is CASSKLTTGNTEAFF. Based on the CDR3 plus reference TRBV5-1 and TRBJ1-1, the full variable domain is KAGVTQTPRYLIKTRGQQVTLSCSPISGHRSVSWYQQTPGQGLQFLFEYFSETQRNKGNFPGRFSGRQFSNSRSEMNVSTLELGDSALYLCASSKLTTGNTEAFFGQGTRLTVV.

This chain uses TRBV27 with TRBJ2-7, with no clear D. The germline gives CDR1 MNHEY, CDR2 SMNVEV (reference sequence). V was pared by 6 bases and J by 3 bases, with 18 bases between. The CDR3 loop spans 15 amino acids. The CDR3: CASSIGPPGNYEQYF. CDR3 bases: TGTGCCAGCAGCATAGGACCCCCCGGAAACTACGAGCAGTACTTC.

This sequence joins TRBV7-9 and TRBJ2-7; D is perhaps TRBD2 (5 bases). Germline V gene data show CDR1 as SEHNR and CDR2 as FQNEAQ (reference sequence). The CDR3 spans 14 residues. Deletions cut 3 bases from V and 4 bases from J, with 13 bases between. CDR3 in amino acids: CASSFRTEEYEQYF. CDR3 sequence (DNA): TGTGCCAGCAGCTTTAGGACGGAGGAGTACGAGCAGTACTTC. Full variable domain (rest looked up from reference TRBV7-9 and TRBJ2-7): DTGVSQNPRHKITKRGQNVTFRCDPISEHNRLYWYRQTLGQGPEFLTYFQNEAQLEKSRLLSDRFSAERPKGSFSTLEIQRTEQGDSAMYLCASSFRTEEYEQYFGPGTRLTVT.

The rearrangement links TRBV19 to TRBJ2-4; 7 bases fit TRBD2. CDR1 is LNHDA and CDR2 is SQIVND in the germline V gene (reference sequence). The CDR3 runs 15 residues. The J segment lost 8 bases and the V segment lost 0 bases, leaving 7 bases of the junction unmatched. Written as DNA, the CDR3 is TGTGCCAGTAGTATAGATTGGTCTAGCGGAGACATTCAGTACTTC. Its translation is CASSIDWSSGDIQYF. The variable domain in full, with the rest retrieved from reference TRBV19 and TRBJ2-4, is DGGITQSPKYLFRKEGQNVTLSCEQNLNHDAMYWYRQDPGQGLRLIYYSQIVNDFQKGDIAEGYSVSREKKESFPLTVTSAQKNPTAFYLCASSIDWSSGDIQYFGAGTRLSVL.

CDR3 protein: CASSFGATGELFF. In DNA form, the CDR3 reads TGCGCCAGCAGCTTTGGGGCCACCGGGGAGCTGTTTTTT. J is TRBJ2-2 and V is TRBV5-1; a possible D gene is TRBD1 (5 bases). This CDR3 contains 13 residues. Germline-derived CDR1 and CDR2 are SGHRS and YFSETQ. Trimming shortened V by 2 bases and J by 4 bases, and 6 bases separated the two germline ends.

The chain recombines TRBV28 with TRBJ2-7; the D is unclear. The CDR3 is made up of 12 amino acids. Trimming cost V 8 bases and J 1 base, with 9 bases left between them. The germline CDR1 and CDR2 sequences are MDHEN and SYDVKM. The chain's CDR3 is CASGVMSYEQYF. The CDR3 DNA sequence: TGTGCCAGCGGAGTTATGTCCTACGAGCAGTACTTC.

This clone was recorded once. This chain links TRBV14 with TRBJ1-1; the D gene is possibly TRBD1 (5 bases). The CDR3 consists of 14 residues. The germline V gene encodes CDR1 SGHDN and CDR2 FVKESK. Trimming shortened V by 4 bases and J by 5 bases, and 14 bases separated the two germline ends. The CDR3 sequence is CASSLYLGGTEAFF. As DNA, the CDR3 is TGTGCCAGCAGCCTGTATTTGGGGGGGACTGAAGCTTTCTTT.

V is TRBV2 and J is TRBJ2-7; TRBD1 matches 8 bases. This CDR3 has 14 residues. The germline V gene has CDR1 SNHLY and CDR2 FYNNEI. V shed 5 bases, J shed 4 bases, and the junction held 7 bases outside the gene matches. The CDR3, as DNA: TGTGCCAGCAGTAGGGGACAGGCTGGATACGAGCAGTACTTC. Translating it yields CASSRGQAGYEQYF.

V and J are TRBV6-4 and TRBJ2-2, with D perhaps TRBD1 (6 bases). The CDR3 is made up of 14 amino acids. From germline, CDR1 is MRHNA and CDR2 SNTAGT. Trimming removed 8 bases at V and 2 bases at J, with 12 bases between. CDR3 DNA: TGTGCCAGCCGAGCAGGGGACAACACCGGGGAGCTGTTTTTT. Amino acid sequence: CASRAGDNTGELFF.

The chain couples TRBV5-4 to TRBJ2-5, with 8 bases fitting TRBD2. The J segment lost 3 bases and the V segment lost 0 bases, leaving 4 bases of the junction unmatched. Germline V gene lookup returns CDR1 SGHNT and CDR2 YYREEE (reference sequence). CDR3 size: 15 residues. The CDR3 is CASSLASGSEETQYF. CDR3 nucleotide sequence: TGTGCCAGCAGCTTGGCCAGCGGGAGCGAAGAGACCCAGTACTTC.

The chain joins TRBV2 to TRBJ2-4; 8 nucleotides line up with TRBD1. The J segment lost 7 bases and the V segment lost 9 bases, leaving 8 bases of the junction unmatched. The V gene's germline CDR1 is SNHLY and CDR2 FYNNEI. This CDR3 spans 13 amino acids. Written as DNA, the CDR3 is TGTGCCAGTACACAGACAGGGGAGAACATTCAGTACTTC. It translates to CASTQTGENIQYF.